These T cell receptor beta chains were read from a single sample in a study of T cell responses to AZD1222 COVID-19 vaccine. Sequencing used immunoSEQ multiplex PCR; TCRdb keeps in-frame clones, though not all of them. The sample lists roughly 200,000 clones, 85% to 90% occurring once. The sequencing here drew on peripheral blood, taken on day 0 of AZD1222 vaccination. The receptors here all came from an adult in good health. CDR3s leave out the opening cysteine and the closing phenylalanine or tryptophan. Size values are once, few and many counts, or a class for expanded clones, and some rows have none.

j_call clone_size v_call cdr3_aa
TRBJ2-1 NA TRBV29-1 SVGGGGAYNEQF
TRBJ2-2 NA TRBV6-1 ASSEGFPWRGGNTGELF
TRBJ2-5 NA TRBV28 ASSLSYPQETQY
TRBJ2-7 NA TRBV12-3/TRBV12-4 ASSLRDEQY
TRBJ2-7 NA TRBV4-1 ASSQAAHQGSYEQY
TRBJ1-1 NA TRBV23-1 ASSHSLQANTEAF
TRBJ1-5 NA TRBV28 ASNRGAINQPQH
TRBJ2-1 once TRBV3-1/TRBV3-2 ASSQDPLQGGQF
TRBJ1-2 NA TRBV3-1/TRBV3-2 ASSQVGQVLCRDGYT
TRBJ2-5 NA TRBV7-9 ASSQTSGEETQY
TRBJ1-3 NA TRBV15 ATSTGFGNTIY
TRBJ2-1 NA TRBV20-1 SASAAGQGANYSYNEQF
TRBJ1-4 NA TRBV7-2 ASSSGINEKLF
TRBJ1-1 NA TRBV7-9 ASSPAGDTEAF
TRBJ2-5 few TRBV5-1 ASSLEFHRPETQY
TRBJ1-1 NA TRBV5-5 ASSSPLFKGAGNTEAF
TRBJ1-2 NA TRBV9 ASSAGFGYGYT
TRBJ2-7 once TRBV2 ASSEDRSLFLEQY
TRBJ2-1 NA TRBV18 ASSPPRDYNEQF
TRBJ2-3 medium-sized TRBV6-4 ASSDRGTDTQY
TRBJ1-2 few TRBV3-1/TRBV3-2 ASSQSYQSNYGYT
TRBJ2-7 NA TRBV2 ASSVGARQY